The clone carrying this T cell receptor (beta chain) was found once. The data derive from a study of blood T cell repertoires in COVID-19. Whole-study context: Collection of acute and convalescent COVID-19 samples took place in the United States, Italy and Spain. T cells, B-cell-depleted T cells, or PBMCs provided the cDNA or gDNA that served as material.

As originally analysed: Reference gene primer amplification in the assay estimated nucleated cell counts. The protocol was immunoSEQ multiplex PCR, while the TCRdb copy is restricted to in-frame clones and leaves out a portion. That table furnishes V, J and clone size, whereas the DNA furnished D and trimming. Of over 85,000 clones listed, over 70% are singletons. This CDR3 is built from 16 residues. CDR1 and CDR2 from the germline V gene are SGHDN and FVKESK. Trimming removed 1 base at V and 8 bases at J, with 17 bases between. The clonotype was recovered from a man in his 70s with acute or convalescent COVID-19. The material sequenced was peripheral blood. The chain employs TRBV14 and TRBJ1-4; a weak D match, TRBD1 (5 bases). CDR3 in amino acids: CASSQASGRSNEKLFF. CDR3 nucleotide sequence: TGTGCCAGCAGCCAAGCATCAGGGCGTAGTAACGAAAAACTGTTTTTT.